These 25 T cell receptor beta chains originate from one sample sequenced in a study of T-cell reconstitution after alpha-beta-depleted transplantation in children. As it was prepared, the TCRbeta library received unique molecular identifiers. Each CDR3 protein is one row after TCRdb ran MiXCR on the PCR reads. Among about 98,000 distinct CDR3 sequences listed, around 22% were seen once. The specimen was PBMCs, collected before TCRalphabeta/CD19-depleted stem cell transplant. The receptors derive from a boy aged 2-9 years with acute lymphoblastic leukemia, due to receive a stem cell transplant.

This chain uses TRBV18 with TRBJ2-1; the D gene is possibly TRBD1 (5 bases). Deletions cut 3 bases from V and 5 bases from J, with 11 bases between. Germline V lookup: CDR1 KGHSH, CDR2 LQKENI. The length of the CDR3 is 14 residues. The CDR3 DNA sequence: TGTGCCAGCTCACCTACCAGGGCGGACAATGAGCAGTTCTTC. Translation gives CASSPTRADNEQFF.

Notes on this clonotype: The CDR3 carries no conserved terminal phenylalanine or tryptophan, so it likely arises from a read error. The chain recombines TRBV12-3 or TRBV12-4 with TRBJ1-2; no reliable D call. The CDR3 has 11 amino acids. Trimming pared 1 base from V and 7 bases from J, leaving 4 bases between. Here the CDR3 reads CASSLGSGYTL. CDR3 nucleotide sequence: TGTGCCAGCAGTTTAGGGAGTGGCTACACCCTC.

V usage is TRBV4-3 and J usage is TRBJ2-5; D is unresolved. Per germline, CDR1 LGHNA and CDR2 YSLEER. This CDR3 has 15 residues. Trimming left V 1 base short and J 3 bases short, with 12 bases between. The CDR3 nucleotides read TGCGCCAGCAGCCAAGGGCTACATATTGAAGAGACCCAGTACTTC. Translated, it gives CASSQGLHIEETQYF.

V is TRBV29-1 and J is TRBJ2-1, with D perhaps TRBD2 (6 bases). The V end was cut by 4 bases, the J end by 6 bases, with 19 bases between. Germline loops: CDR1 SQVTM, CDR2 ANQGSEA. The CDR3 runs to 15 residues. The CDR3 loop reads CSVAHGGISFNEQFF. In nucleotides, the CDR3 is TGCAGCGTTGCGCACGGGGGTATTTCGTTCAATGAGCAGTTCTTC.

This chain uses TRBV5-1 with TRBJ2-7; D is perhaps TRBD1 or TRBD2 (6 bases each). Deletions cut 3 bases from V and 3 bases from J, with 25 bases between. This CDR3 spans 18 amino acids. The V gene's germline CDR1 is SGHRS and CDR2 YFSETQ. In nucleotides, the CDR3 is TGCGCCAGCAGCTGGGGGGCCCGCTCTGGGGCGATGGACTACGAGCAGTACTTC. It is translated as CASSWGARSGAMDYEQYF.

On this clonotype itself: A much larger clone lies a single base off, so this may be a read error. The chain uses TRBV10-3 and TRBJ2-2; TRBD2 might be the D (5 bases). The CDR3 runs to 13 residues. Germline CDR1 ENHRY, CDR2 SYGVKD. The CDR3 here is CAMRIEGPGELYF. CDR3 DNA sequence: TGTGCCATGCGCATTGAGGGTCCCGGGGAGCTGTATTTT.

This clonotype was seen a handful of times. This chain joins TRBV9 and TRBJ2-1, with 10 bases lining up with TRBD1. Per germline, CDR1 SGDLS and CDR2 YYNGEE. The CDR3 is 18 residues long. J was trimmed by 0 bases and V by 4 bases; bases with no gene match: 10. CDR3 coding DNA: TGTGCCAGCAGCCCCCGGGACAGGGGACCTAGCTCCTACAATGAGCAGTTCTTC. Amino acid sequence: CASSPRDRGPSSYNEQFF.

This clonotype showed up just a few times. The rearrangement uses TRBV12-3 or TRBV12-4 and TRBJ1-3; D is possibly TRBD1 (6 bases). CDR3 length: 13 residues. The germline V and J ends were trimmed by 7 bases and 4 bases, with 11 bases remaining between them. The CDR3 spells CASNQQGGNTIYF. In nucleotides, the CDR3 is TGTGCCAGCAATCAACAGGGAGGAAACACCATATATTTT.

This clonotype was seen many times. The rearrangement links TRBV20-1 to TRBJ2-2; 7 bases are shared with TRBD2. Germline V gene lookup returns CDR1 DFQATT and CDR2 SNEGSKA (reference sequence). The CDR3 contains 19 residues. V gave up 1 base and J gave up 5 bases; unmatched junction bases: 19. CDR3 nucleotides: TGCAGTGCTAGAGTTCAGGCTAGCGGACGAACGAGGAGGACCGGGGAGCTGTTTTTT. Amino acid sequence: CSARVQASGRTRRTGELFF.

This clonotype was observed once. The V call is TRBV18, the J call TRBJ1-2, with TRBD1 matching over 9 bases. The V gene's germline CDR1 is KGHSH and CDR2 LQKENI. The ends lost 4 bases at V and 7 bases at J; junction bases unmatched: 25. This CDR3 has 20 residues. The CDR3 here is CASSLSSPGVRNRGRLGYTF. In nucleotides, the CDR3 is TGTGCCAGCTCACTGTCATCCCCCGGGGTGAGGAACAGGGGGCGTCTTGGCTACACCTTC.

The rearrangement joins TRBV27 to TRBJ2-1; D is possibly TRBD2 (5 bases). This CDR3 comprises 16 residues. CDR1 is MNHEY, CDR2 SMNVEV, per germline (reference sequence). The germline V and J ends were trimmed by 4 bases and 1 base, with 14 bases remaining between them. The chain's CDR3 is CASSSLESTSYNEQFF. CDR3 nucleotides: TGTGCCAGCAGTTCACTAGAGTCAACTTCCTACAATGAGCAGTTCTTC.

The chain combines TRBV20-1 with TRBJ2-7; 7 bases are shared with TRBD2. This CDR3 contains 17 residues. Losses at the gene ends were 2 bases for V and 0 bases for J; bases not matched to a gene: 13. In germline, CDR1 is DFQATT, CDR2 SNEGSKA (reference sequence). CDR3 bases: TGCAGTGCTAGATCCATTTTTGGGGAGGGGAACTCCTACGAGCAGTACTTC. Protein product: CSARSIFGEGNSYEQYF.

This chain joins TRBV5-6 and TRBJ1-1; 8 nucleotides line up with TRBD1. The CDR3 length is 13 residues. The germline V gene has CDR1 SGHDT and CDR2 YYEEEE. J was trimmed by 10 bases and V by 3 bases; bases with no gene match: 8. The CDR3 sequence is CASSSTGVLGAFF. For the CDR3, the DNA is TGTGCCAGCAGCTCGACAGGGGTTCTCGGAGCTTTCTTT.

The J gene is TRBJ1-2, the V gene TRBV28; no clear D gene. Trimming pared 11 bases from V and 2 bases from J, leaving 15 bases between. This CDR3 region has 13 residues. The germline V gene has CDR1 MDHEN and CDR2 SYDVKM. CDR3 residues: CAVQTRTNYGYTF. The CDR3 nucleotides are TGTGCCGTACAGACGAGGACGAACTATGGCTACACCTTC.

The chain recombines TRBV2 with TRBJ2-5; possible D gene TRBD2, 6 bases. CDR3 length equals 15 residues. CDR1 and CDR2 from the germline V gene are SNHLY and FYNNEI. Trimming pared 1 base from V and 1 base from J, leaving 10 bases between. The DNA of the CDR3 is TGTGCCAGCAGTGAAGGCGGAGGGCTCCAAGAGACCCAGTACTTC. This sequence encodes CASSEGGGLQETQYF.

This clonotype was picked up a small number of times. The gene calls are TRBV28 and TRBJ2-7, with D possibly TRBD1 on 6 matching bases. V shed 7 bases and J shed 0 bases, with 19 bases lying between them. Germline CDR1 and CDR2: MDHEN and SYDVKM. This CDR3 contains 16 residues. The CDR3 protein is CASKSRGSSYSYEQYF. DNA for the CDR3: TGTGCCAGCAAGTCTAGGGGGTCCTCTTACTCCTACGAGCAGTACTTC.

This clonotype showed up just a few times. The CDR3 DNA follows: TGCAGTGCTAGAGGCAGTAGCCTACAAGAGACCCAGTACTTC. This codes for CSARGSSLQETQYF. The V call is TRBV20-1, the J call TRBJ2-5, with unresolved D. The germline CDR1 and CDR2 sequences are DFQATT and SNEGSKA (reference sequence). This CDR3 is built from 14 residues. The V end lost 1 base, the J end lost 2 bases, and 11 bases lay between the germline ends.

The CDR3, as DNA: TGTGCCAGCAGGCCTCTCTATAGCAATCAGCCCCAGCATTTT. It encodes CASRPLYSNQPQHF. The chain has TRBV27 and TRBJ1-5; no clear D gene. Trimming stripped 6 bases from V and 0 bases from J, with 9 bases between. Germline loops: CDR1 MNHEY, CDR2 SMNVEV (reference sequence). The CDR3 is made up of 14 amino acids.

The CDR3 protein is CASGLLAGGFNEQFF. CDR3 DNA sequence: TGTGCCAGCGGCCTACTAGCGGGAGGGTTCAATGAGCAGTTCTTC. The chain is built from TRBV28 and TRBJ2-1; 13 bases fit TRBD2. The CDR3 extends over 15 amino acids. The junction had 7 bases not matched to a gene; V was cut back by 8 bases and J by 6 bases. Germline loops: CDR1 MDHEN, CDR2 SYDVKM.

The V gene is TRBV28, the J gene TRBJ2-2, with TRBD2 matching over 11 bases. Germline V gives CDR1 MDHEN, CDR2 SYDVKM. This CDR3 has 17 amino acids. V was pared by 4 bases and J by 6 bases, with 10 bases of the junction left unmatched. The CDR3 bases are TGTGCCAGCAGTTCTTGGACTCTAGCGGGAGGTCCCGGGGAGCTGTTTTTT. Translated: CASSSWTLAGGPGELFF.

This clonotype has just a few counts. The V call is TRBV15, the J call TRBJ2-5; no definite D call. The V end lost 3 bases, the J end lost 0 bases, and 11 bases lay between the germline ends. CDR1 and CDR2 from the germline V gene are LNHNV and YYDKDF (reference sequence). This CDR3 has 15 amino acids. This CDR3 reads CATSRKRAYQETQYF. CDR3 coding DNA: TGTGCCACCAGCAGGAAAAGGGCGTACCAAGAGACCCAGTACTTC.

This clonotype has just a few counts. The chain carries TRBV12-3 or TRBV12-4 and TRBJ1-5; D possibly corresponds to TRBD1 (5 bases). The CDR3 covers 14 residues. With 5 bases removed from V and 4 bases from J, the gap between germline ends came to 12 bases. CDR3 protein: CASSSRDGNQPQHF. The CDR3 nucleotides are TGTGCCAGCAGTAGCAGGGACGGTAATCAGCCCCAGCATTTT.

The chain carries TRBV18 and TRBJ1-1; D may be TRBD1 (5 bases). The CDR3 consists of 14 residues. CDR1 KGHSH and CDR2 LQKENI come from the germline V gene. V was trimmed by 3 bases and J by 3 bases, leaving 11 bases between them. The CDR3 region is CASSPGWGDTEAFF. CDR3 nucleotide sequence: TGTGCCAGCTCACCCGGCTGGGGGGACACTGAAGCTTTCTTT.

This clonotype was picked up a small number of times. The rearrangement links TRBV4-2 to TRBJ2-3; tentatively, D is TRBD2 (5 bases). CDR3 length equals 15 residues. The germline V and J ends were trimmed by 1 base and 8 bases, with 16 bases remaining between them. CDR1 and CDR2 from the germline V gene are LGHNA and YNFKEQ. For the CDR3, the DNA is TGTGCCAGCAGCCAAGCTTCCGGGGTGGAAGGTACGCAGTATTTT. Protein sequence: CASSQASGVEGTQYF.

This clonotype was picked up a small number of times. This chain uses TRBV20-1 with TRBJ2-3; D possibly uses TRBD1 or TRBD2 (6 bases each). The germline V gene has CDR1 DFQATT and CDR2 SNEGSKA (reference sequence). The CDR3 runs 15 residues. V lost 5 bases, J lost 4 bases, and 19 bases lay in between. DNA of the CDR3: TGCAGTGCTGGGGGGCTAGGACCTCGGGCAGATACGCAGTATTTT. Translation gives CSAGGLGPRADTQYF.